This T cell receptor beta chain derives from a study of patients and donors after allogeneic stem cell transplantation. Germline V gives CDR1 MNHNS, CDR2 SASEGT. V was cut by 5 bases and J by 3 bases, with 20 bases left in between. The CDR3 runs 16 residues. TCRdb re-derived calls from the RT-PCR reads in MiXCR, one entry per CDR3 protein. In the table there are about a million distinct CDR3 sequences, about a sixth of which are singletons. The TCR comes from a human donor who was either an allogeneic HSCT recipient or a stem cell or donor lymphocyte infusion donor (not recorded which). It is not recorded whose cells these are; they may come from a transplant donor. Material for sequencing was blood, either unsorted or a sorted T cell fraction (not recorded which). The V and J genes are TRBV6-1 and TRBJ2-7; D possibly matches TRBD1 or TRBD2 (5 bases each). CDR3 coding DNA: TGTGCCAGCAGTCGAGGGGACGCTAACCCCCTCTACGAGCAGTACTTC. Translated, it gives CASSRGDANPLYEQYF.